Shown below are 2 T cell receptor beta chains from a single sample sequenced in a study of blood T cell repertoires in COVID-19. Only in-frame clones appear in the TCRdb table, and some are missing; sequencing was by immunoSEQ multiplex PCR. The data contain 68,000 or so clones, 86% of them singletons. Input material: peripheral blood. The receptors come from a man between 45 and 60 years old with acute or convalescent COVID-19.

The rearrangement uses TRBV11-3 and TRBJ2-7; tentative D call: TRBD1 (6 bases). The germline gives CDR1 SGHNT, CDR2 YENEEA. The CDR3 extends over 14 amino acids. V lost 5 bases and J 3 bases, leaving 14 bases between the germline ends. CDR3 DNA: TGTGCCAGCAGCCCCGGACAGAACAACTACGAGCAGTACTTC. Encoded protein: CASSPGQNNYEQYF. Combining the CDR3 with reference TRBV11-3 and TRBJ2-7 gives the whole variable domain EAGVVQSPRYKIIEKKQPVAFWCNPISGHNTLYWYLQNLGQGPELLIRYENEEAVDDSQLPKDRFSAERLKGVDSTLKIQPAELGDSAVYLCASSPGQNNYEQYFGPGTRLTVT.

The J gene is TRBJ1-6, the V gene TRBV6-5; possibly TRBD1 for D (6 bases). This CDR3 is 15 amino acids long. V was cut by 4 bases and J by 7 bases, with 14 bases left in between. Germline CDR1 reads MNHEY; CDR2 reads SVGAGI. The CDR3 reads CASSFRAGVNSPLHF. CDR3 coding DNA: TGTGCCAGCAGTTTCCGGGCAGGGGTGAATTCACCCCTCCACTTT.